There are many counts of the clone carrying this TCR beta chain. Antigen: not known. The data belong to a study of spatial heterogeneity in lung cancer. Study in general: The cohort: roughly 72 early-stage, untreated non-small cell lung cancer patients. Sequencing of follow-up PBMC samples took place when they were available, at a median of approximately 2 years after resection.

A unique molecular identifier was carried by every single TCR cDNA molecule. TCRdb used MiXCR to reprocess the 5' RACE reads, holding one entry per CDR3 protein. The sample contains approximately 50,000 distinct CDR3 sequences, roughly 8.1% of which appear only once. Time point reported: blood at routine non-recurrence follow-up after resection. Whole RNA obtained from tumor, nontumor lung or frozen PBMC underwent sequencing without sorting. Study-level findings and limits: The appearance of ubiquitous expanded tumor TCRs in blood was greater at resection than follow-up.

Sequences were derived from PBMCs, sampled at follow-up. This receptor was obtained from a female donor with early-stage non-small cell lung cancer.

CDR3 in DNA: TGTGCCAGCAGTGGGACTAGCGGGGGGTACTCCGAGCAGTACTTC. Protein: CASSGTSGGYSEQYF. The genes are TRBV2 and TRBJ2-7; TRBD2 aligns across 14 bases. Germline-derived CDR1 and CDR2 are SNHLY and FYNNEI. There are 15 residues in the CDR3. The junction had 5 bases not matched to a gene; V was cut back by 4 bases and J by 6 bases.